This TCR beta chain was documented in a study of shared clonotypes between healthy human individuals (dated by TCRdb to 2020 to 2022). With regard to the full study: The cohort included three men and a couple of women between 18 and 49 years of age. For each donor, CD4 naive and CD4 memory were each given three plates, CD8 naive was given two plates, and CD8 memory was given one plate. The study deeply sequenced blood TCR repertoires of several healthy adults to estimate repertoire size and the extent of clonotype sharing between individuals. To increase sequencing depth and limit assay-specific biases, different laboratories used diverse techniques to prepare libraries and sequence TCR repertoires. Per donor, leukapheresis produced somewhere between about 0.9 and 10 billion PBMCs.

As concerns this clone: The specificity of this receptor is unknown. The input lacks base qualities; no much larger clone sits a single base away.

The CDR3 measures 13 amino acids from cysteine to phenylalanine. Only the CDR3 portion is preserved as DNA: 39 bases, with reading frame beginning at the first base. In the germline V gene (reference sequence), CDR1 corresponds to SEHNR and CDR2 to FQNEAQ. Deletion took 1 base off V and 6 bases off J, with a span of 8 bases between the germline ends. CD8 naive samples were obtained by positive selection for CCR7 among CD45RO-negative cells, yielding a CD45RA+CCR7+ population from which TemRA cells were excluded. The donors were healthy, HIV-negative adults who had no recently reported acute infections or vaccinations. Only Caucasian adults living in Nashville, Tennessee, USA were represented among the donors. Blood was obtained by leukapheresis, after which PBMCs were separated by Ficoll-Histopaque density gradient centrifugation and cryopreserved in liquid nitrogen vapor phase. Analytical flow cytometry was used to check the purity and quantity of every magnetically sorted T cell population. Genomic DNA was isolated from every sorted fraction and measured by UV absorbance on a Nanodrop 2000c.

Beyond this particular receptor, the publication reports: Incomplete sequencing was indicated by rarefaction of sorted-subset datasets, despite the large sequencing depth. Pairwise subsampling led to the expectation that sequencing depth would affect the degree of clonotype sharing among donors. Because the study included a small number of donors, the genetic and exposure-history diversity represented was limited. When several donors were compared, the shared fraction of clonotypes was about 5.2% for naive CD4, approximately 3.3% for naive CD8, 2% to 2.5% for memory CD4, and 0.4% for memory CD8. Compared with non-shared clonotypes, clonotypes shared by all four sorted-subset donors had higher generation probabilities. Only blood was sampled, and tissue TCR repertoires likely differ from those in blood. Naive subsets generally had larger estimated clonotype richness than memory subsets did.

Using the deep immunoSEQ assay, multiplex PCR amplified TCR CDR3 regions from genomic DNA. Genomic DNA extracted from each cell subset was distributed evenly over all wells of several immunoSEQ 96-well plates, and each plate served as one replicate. For sorted subsets, roughly 0.2 ug genomic DNA, equal to 25,000 to 35,000 T cell genomes, was loaded into each replicate PCR. Purified libraries were measured with a Qubit 3.0 fluorometer, size-checked on a Bioanalyzer 2100, and measured again with the KAPA Library Quantification kit. Each immunoSEQ 96-well plate was sequenced on its own single-read 150-cycle Illumina NextSeq 550 flow cell. Under the source paper's analysis protocol: Because only junctional sequences without quality scores were contained in the immunoSEQ output, filtering matching that applied to full-length reads could not be performed. Sequences were annotated with PyIR, a Python wrapper for IgBLAST v1.9, and V/J genes and CDR3 were assigned using IMGT germline references. Reads were filtered out if the reads had weak V/J assignments (E-value above 1e-6), no CDR3, stop codons, out-of-frame junctions, or ambiguous translated residues. V3J clonotypes were defined as sequences sharing the same inferred V gene, J gene, and CDR3 amino acid sequence. Percentage overlap between repertoires was computed as shared unique clonotypes divided by the size of the smaller repertoire. Three approaches were used to assess repertoire richness: RTK rarefaction, the Chao1 estimator, and Recon v2.1 estimates of unobserved clonotypes. Generation probabilities for all TCRbeta clonotypes obtained by the gDNA method from four donors were computed using OLGA. Here the immuneACCESS table is served through TCRdb, limited to in-frame sequences with V and J called. Missing clones are a known gap in these copies; in checked studies unresolved V genes cover under half, and the rest lacks a known reason. V, J and clone size derive from that table, while D and trimming were established from the DNA sequence. This sample lists about 2 million clones; about 95% were detected once. Together, the top ten hold around 1.1% of the sample.

Source material: naive CD8+ T cells sorted from blood. Read against the paper, the sample's cell subset or site label means: CD45RA+CCR7+. Recombination linked TRBV7-9 to TRBJ2-3, with the D gene uncertain. This clonotype was sampled from a man aged 18 to 35 in good health. This receptor carries the CDR3 CASSLVNSDTQYF. The base sequence is TGTGCCAGCAGCTTAGTTAATAGTGATACGCAGTATTTT.